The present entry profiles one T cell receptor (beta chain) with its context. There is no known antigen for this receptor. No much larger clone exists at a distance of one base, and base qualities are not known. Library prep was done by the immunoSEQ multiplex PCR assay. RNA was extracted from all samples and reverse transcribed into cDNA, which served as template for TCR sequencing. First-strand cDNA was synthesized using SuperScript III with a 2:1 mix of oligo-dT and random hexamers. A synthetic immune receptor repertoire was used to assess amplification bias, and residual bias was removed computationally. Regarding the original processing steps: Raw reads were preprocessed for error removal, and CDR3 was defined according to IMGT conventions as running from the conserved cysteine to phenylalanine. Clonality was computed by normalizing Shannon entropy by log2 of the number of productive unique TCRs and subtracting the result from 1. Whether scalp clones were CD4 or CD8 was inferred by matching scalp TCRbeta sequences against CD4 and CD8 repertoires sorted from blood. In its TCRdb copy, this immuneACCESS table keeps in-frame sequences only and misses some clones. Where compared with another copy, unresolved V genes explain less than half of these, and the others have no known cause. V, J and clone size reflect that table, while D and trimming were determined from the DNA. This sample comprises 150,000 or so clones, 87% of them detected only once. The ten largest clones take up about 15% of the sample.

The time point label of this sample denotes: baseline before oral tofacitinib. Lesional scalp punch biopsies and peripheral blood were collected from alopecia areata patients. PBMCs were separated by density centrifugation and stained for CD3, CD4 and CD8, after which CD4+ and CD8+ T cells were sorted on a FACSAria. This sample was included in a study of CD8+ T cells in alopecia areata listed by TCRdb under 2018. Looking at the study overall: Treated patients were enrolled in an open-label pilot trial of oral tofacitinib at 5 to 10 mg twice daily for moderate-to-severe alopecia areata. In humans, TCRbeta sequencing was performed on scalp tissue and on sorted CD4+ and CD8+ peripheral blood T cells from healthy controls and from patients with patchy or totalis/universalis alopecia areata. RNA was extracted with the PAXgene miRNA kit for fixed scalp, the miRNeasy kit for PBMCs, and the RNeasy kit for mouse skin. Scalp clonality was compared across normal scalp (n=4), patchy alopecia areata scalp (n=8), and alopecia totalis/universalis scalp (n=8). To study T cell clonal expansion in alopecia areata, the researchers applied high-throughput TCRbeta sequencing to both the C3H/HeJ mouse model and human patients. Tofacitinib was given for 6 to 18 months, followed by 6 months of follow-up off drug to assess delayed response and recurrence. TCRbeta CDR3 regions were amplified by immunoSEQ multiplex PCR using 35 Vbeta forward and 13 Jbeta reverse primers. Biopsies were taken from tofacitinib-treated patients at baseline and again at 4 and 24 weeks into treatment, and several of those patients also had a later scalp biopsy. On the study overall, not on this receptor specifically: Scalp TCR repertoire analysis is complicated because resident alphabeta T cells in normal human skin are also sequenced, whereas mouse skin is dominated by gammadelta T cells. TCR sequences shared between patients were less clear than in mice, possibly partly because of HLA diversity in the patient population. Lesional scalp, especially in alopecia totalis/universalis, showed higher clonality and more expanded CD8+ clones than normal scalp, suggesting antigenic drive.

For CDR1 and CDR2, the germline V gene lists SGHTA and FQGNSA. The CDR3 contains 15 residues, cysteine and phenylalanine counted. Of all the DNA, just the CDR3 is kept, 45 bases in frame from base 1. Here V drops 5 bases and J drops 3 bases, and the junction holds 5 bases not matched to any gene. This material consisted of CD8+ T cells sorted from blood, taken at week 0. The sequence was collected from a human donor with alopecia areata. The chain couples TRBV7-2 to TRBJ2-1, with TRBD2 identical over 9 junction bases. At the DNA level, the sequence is TGTGCCAGCAGCGTTAGCGGGGGTCTCTACAATGAGCAGTTCTTC. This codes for CASSVSGGLYNEQFF.